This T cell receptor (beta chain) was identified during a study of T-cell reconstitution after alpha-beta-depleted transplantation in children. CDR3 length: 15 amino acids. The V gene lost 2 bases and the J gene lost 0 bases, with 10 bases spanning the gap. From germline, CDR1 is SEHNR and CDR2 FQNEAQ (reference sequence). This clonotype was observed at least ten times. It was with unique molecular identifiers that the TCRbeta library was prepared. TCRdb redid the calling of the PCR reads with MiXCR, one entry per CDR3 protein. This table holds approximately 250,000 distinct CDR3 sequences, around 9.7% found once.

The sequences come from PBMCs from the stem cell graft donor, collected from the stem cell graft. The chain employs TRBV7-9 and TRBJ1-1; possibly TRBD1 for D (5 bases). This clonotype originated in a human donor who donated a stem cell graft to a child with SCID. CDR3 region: CASSLNGALNTEAFF. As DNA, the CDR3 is TGTGCCAGCAGCTTAAACGGGGCTTTGAACACTGAAGCTTTCTTT.